The 21 T cell receptor beta chains in this list originate from one sample, sequenced in a study of T cell clonality in common variable immunodeficiency. Sequencing used immunoSEQ multiplex PCR; TCRdb keeps in-frame clones, though not all of them. The record shows roughly 12,000 clones for this sample, with no singletons present. No antigen is known for these receptors. Whole-study results and caveats: In common variable immunodeficiency, TCR beta chains reportedly carried fewer deletions and N-nucleotide insertions.

The sample was peripheral blood mononuclear cells. Receptor source: a human donor with common variable immunodeficiency.

This clone has more than one count but fewer than ten. The sequence runs out 3 residues before the end of the CDR3; the remainder is reconstructed from the germline J gene. J is TRBJ2-7 and V is TRBV18; 7 nucleotides agree with TRBD1. V was clipped by 3 bases and J by 6 bases; unmatched bases: 14. The germline gives CDR1 KGHSH, CDR2 LQKENI. The CDR3 contains 16 residues. The CDR3 sequence: CASSPTLSGTASEQYF. The CDR3 DNA, read in part, is TGTGCCAGCTCACCCACCCTATCCGGGACAGCCTCCGAG.

A note on this clone: The CDR3 end falls 3 residues outside the read, so it is completed with the germline J gene. The J gene is TRBJ1-3, the V gene TRBV18; no reliable D call. The ends were cut back, 6 bases at V and 0 bases at J, with 12 bases in the middle. The CDR3 runs 15 residues. Germline CDR1 is KGHSH and CDR2 is LQKENI. The chain's CDR3 is CASSPRAASGNTIYF. CDR3 bases read: TGTGCCAGCTCCCCTCGCGCTGCCTCTGGAAACACC.

As for this clone: The read is 3 residues too short to cover the CDR3 end, so that end is filled in from the germline J gene. The chain recombines TRBV18 with TRBJ1-6; D possibly corresponds to TRBD1 (5 bases). The CDR3 length is 16 residues. Germline CDR1 reads KGHSH; CDR2 reads LQKENI. Trimming stripped 2 bases from V and 7 bases from J, with 15 bases between. The CDR3 protein is CASSPYVDITNSPLHF. CDR3 DNA, as far as it was read: TGTGCCAGCTCACCATATGTGGACATCACCAATTCACCC.

Points on this clone: The DNA ends 3 residues before the CDR3 does, and the rest of the CDR3 is filled in from the germline J gene. J is TRBJ1-1 and V is TRBV6-2 or TRBV6-3; D is undetermined. There are 12 residues in the CDR3. CDR1 MNHEY and CDR2 SVGEGT come from the germline V gene. The sequenced part of the CDR3 DNA is TGTGCCAGCAGTTACAGGGCGACCAAC. Protein product: CASSYRATN. The full CDR3 reads CASSYRATNAFF.

The covered CDR3 bases are TGTGCCAGCAGCCTTGCTAGCGGGGGGCCTCTCTCCGATGAG. Amino acid sequence: CASSLASGGPLSDE. The whole CDR3 sequence reads CASSLASGGPLSDEQFF. The genes are TRBV7-3 and TRBJ2-1; 11 positions agree with TRBD2. The read ends 3 residues shy of where the CDR3 ends; the end is completed using the germline J gene. V dropped 5 bases and J dropped 8; count of bases not matched to a gene: 14. Germline-derived CDR1 and CDR2 are SGHTA and FQGTGA. The CDR3 is made up of 17 amino acids.

A few counts support this clone. The CDR3 end falls 3 residues outside the read, so it is completed with the germline J gene. V and J are TRBV19 and TRBJ1-2; 7 bases map to TRBD1. From germline, CDR1 is LNHDA and CDR2 SQIVND (reference sequence). This CDR3 has 14 residues. Germline trimming cut 3 bases from V and 3 bases from J; bases unmatched to any gene: 4. Incomplete CDR3 DNA: TGTGCCAGTAGTATTCGGACAGGCCACTATGGC. Its translation: CASSIRTGHYG. The full CDR3 protein reads CASSIRTGHYGYTF.

This clone appeared a few times. The read finishes 3 residues shy of the CDR3 end, and the germline J gene is used to complete it. V usage is TRBV30 and J usage is TRBJ2-7, with 7 bases aligning to TRBD1. Losses at the gene ends were 8 bases for V and 2 bases for J; bases not matched to a gene: 6. The CDR3 consists of 12 residues. The germline gives CDR1 GTSNPN, CDR2 SVGIG (reference sequence). The sequenced CDR3 bases are TGTGCCGGACGACAGGGTACCTACGAG. Its protein is CAGRQGTYE. The CDR3 in full is CAGRQGTYEQYF.

The sample holds a few counts of this clone. The observed sequence ends 3 residues before the CDR3 terminus, with the missing tail filled in from the germline J gene. The rearrangement joins TRBV30 to TRBJ1-1; TRBD1 might be the D (5 bases). The germline CDR1 and CDR2 sequences are GTSNPN and SVGIG (reference sequence). The CDR3 sequence is 14 residues long. V was shortened by 0 bases and J by 5 bases, with 13 bases between the two germline ends. The CDR3 reads CAWSVSQGRTEAFF. The part of the CDR3 DNA that was read is TGTGCCTGGAGTGTTAGTCAGGGTAGAACTGAA.

As to this clone: The CDR3 end falls 3 residues outside the read, so it is completed with the germline J gene. The V call is TRBV20-1, the J call TRBJ1-5, with 8 bases matching TRBD1. After removal of 1 base from V and 7 bases from J, the junction contained 12 bases not matched to a gene. Germline values: CDR1 DFQATT, CDR2 SNEGSKA (reference sequence). CDR3 length: 16 residues. The CDR3: CSARGWTGSGKQPQHF. The covered CDR3 bases are TGCAGTGCTAGAGGCTGGACAGGGAGTGGGAAACAGCCC.

Points on this clone: The CDR3 end falls 3 residues outside the read, so it is completed with the germline J gene. The chain couples TRBV7-9 to TRBJ2-1; 14 bases match TRBD2. The CDR3 loop spans 15 amino acids. Losses at the gene ends were 4 bases for V and 4 bases for J; bases not matched to a gene: 0. CDR1 and CDR2 from the germline V gene are SEHNR and FQNEAQ (reference sequence). CDR3 DNA, as far as it was read: TGTGCCAGCAGCTGGACTAGCGGGGGGTACAATGAG. Its protein is CASSWTSGGYNE. In full, the CDR3 reads CASSWTSGGYNEQFF.

This clone rates as medium-sized. Read coverage stops 3 residues before the CDR3 terminus; the germline J gene supplies the remainder. The chain has TRBV30 and TRBJ2-7, with TRBD1 matching 9 bases. The CDR3 contains 14 residues. The germline gives CDR1 GTSNPN, CDR2 SVGIG (reference sequence). The junction had 6 bases not matched to a gene; V was cut back by 4 bases and J by 2 bases. The CDR3 DNA, read in part, is TGTGCCTGGAACGGACAGGGGCACACCTACGAG. Translation gives CAWNGQGHTYE. The entire CDR3 is CAWNGQGHTYEQYF.

In regard to this clone: The read comes to an end 3 residues before the CDR3 does, leaving the germline J gene to fill in the end. The rearrangement links TRBV30 to TRBJ1-5; D unresolved. V lost 2 bases and J 1 base, leaving 6 bases between the germline ends. The CDR3 loop spans 13 amino acids. Per germline, CDR1 GTSNPN and CDR2 SVGIG (reference sequence). Here the CDR3 reads CAWSPLSNQPQHF. The DNA read from the CDR3 is TGTGCCTGGAGTCCTTTAAGCAATCAGCCC.

This clone was observed many times. The read comes to an end 3 residues before the CDR3 does, leaving the germline J gene to fill in the end. This chain links TRBV5-1 with TRBJ1-1, with 8 bases fitting TRBD1. CDR1 and CDR2 (germline): SGHRS, YFSETQ. The CDR3 is 12 residues long. The covered CDR3 bases are TGCGCCAGCAGCACCACAGGGGGGGGA. Translated: CASSTTGGG. In full, the CDR3 is CASSTTGGGAFF.

This clone was observed a few times. The CDR3 is cut off 3 residues early in the read; its end comes from the germline J gene. The chain carries TRBV5-5 and TRBJ2-4; D gene unclear. This CDR3 region has 12 residues. The germline gives CDR1 SGHKS, CDR2 YYEKEE (reference sequence). The V and J ends lost 2 bases and 8 bases respectively, with 8 bases between them. CDR3 DNA (partial): TGTGCCAGCAGCTTCTCGTCCGACATT. Protein product: CASSFSSDI. The full CDR3 protein reads CASSFSSDIQYF.

This clone appeared many times. The read is 3 residues too short to cover the CDR3 end, so that end is filled in from the germline J gene. The gene calls are TRBV19 and TRBJ1-2; 7 bases are a match to TRBD1. The germline CDR1 and CDR2 sequences are LNHDA and SQIVND (reference sequence). V lost 5 bases, J lost 0 bases, and 3 bases stayed unmatched. This CDR3 is built from 14 residues. CDR3 amino acids: CASSRGTANYGYTF. CDR3 bases read: TGTGCCAGTAGTCGCGGGACAGCTAACTATGGC.

In regard to this clone: From the germline J gene comes the end of the CDR3, since the read stops 3 residues before it. The chain has TRBV7-9 and TRBJ2-5; 7 bases agree with TRBD1. The trim removed 6 bases at V and 4 bases at J, leaving 5 bases unmatched. This CDR3 region has 13 residues. In germline, CDR1 is SEHNR, CDR2 FQNEAQ (reference sequence). The chain's CDR3 is CASRVTGRETQYF. The covered CDR3 bases are TGTGCCAGCAGGGTGACAGGGAGAGAGACC.

The covered CDR3 bases are TGTGCCAGCAGTAGGACAGCGCCGCAAGAGACC. This translates into CASSRTAPQET. Given in full, the CDR3 is CASSRTAPQETQYF. This rearrangement joins TRBV2 to TRBJ2-5, with D perhaps matching TRBD1 (6 bases). The DNA ends 3 residues before the CDR3 does, and the rest of the CDR3 is filled in from the germline J gene. Trimming shortened V by 5 bases and J by 2 bases, and 12 bases separated the two germline ends. CDR3 length: 14 residues. Germline assignment: CDR1 SNHLY and CDR2 FYNNEI.

A few counts support this clone. The read comes to an end 3 residues before the CDR3 does, leaving the germline J gene to fill in the end. This chain joins TRBV11-2 and TRBJ1-1; D unclear. There are 11 residues in the CDR3. The V gene lost 5 bases and the J gene lost 2 bases, with 3 bases spanning the gap. Germline V lookup: CDR1 SGHAT, CDR2 FQNNGV. CDR3 DNA, as far as it was read: TGTGCCAGCAGCCATAACACTGAA. This encodes CASSHNTE. The whole CDR3 protein is CASSHNTEAFF.

In its sample, this clone was seen many times. The read halts 3 residues ahead of the CDR3 end, with the missing end drawn from the germline J gene. V usage is TRBV30 and J usage is TRBJ2-5; 7 nucleotides match TRBD1. The CDR3 length is 13 residues. V lost 2 bases, J lost 5 bases, and 5 bases stayed unmatched. CDR1 is GTSNPN, CDR2 SVGIG, per germline (reference sequence). CDR3 residues: CAWSTQGLETQYF. CDR3 DNA, as far as it was read: TGTGCCTGGAGTACACAGGGGTTGGAGACC.

On this clone: Read data end 3 residues before the CDR3 end; the end is taken from the germline J gene. V gene TRBV19 combines with J gene TRBJ2-7; 9 nucleotides line up with TRBD1. This CDR3 has 14 amino acids. From germline, CDR1 is LNHDA and CDR2 SQIVND (reference sequence). Germline trimming cut 7 bases from V and 2 bases from J; bases unmatched to any gene: 6. Incomplete CDR3 DNA: TGTGCCAGTAAGGGGACAGGGACAACCTACGAG. This encodes CASKGTGTTYE. The whole CDR3 region reads CASKGTGTTYEQYF.

Judged by abundance, this clone is medium-sized. The covered CDR3 bases are TGTGCCAGCTCACGGCAGGGAAGAGGCAATGAG. Its translation: CASSRQGRGNE. The entire CDR3 sequence reads CASSRQGRGNEQFF. The rearrangement links TRBV18 to TRBJ2-1; D is possibly TRBD1 (5 bases). The read comes to an end 3 residues before the CDR3 does, leaving the germline J gene to fill in the end. The V gene lost 4 bases and the J gene lost 6 bases, with 13 bases spanning the gap. CDR1 is KGHSH, CDR2 LQKENI, per germline. This CDR3 spans 14 amino acids.